The T cell receptor beta chain described here comes from a study of blood T cell repertoires in COVID-19. Study overall: The United States, Italy and Spain were the sources of the acute and convalescent COVID-19 samples. Nucleic acid was either cDNA or gDNA, and it came from T cells, B-cell-depleted T cells, or PBMCs.

V shed 5 bases, J shed 10 bases, and the junction held 7 bases outside the gene matches. Per germline, CDR1 LNHDA and CDR2 SQIVND (reference sequence). There are 14 residues in the CDR3. As originally analysed: Amplification of reference gene primers provided the estimated nucleated cell counts. TCRdb's copy holds only in-frame clones and misses some; the assay was immunoSEQ multiplex PCR. From that table come the V and J calls and clone size; the DNA was used to work out D and trimming. The sample holds about 50,000 clones, around 80% seen once. The source of this sequence is a man in his 60s with acute or convalescent COVID-19. Sequencing used peripheral blood. V usage is TRBV19 and J usage is TRBJ1-6, with TRBD1 matching over 8 bases. In DNA, the CDR3 is TGTGCCAGTAGTCCGGACAGGGAGGGCTCACCCCTCCACTTT. Amino acids: CASSPDREGSPLHF.